A selection of T cell receptor beta chains follows, all from one sample in a study of blood T cell repertoires in COVID-19. Produced via immunoSEQ multiplex PCR; TCRdb's table is partial and in-frame only. In the table there are just over 150,000 clones, approximately 90% of which are singletons. The sequencing input was PBMCs or T cells enriched from blood (not recorded which). Receptors originate from a woman between 50 and 59 years old who had recovered from COVID-19. CDR3s include the opening cysteine and the closing phenylalanine or tryptophan. The order of the fields is D gene, CDR3 length, V gene, J gene, clone size, CDR3 DNA, CDR3 protein. A D gene is named only where the DNA matches it firmly. Rows give clone size only sometimes, using once, few, many, or a class for an expanded clone.

D gene: TRBD2
CDR3 length: 18
V gene: TRBV7-9
J gene: TRBJ2-3
clone size: .
CDR3 DNA: TGTGCCAGCAGCTTGCCGGGACTAGCGGGGGGGCCGTCAGATACGCAGTATTTT
CDR3 protein: CASSLPGLAGGPSDTQYF

D gene: .
CDR3 length: 13
V gene: TRBV7-2
J gene: TRBJ1-1
clone size: .
CDR3 DNA: TGTGCCAGCAGCAACTACGGGGGGACTGAAGCTTTCTTT
CDR3 protein: CASSNYGGTEAFF

D gene: TRBD1
CDR3 length: 15
V gene: TRBV7-2
J gene: TRBJ1-2
clone size: .
CDR3 DNA: TGTGCCAGCAGCTCCACCGGACAGGTCCGTTCCGGCTACACCTTC
CDR3 protein: CASSSTGQVRSGYTF

D gene: TRBD1
CDR3 length: 15
V gene: TRBV5-4
J gene: TRBJ1-2
clone size: .
CDR3 DNA: TGTGCCAGCAGCACGGACAGGGGGCACAACTATGGCTACACCTTC
CDR3 protein: CASSTDRGHNYGYTF

D gene: TRBD2
CDR3 length: 18
V gene: TRBV5-1
J gene: TRBJ2-1
clone size: once
CDR3 DNA: TGCGCCAGCAGCTTGGGGCCCTCTAGCGGCAACTCCTACAATGAGCAGTTCTTC
CDR3 protein: CASSLGPSSGNSYNEQFF

D gene: .
CDR3 length: 13
V gene: TRBV19
J gene: TRBJ2-1
clone size: .
CDR3 DNA: TGTGCCAGTAGTATAAGTCGGGTGGATGAGCAGTTCTTC
CDR3 protein: CASSISRVDEQFF

D gene: .
CDR3 length: 13
V gene: TRBV3-1/TRBV3-2
J gene: TRBJ1-6
clone size: .
CDR3 DNA: TGTGCCAGCAGCCAAGGTAATCGGTCACCCCTCCACTTT
CDR3 protein: CASSQGNRSPLHF

D gene: TRBD1
CDR3 length: 15
V gene: TRBV9
J gene: TRBJ1-2
clone size: .
CDR3 DNA: TGTGCCAGCAGCGTGCCAGGGGGCGGTAACTATGGCTACACCTTC
CDR3 protein: CASSVPGGGNYGYTF

D gene: TRBD2
CDR3 length: 16
V gene: TRBV5-4
J gene: TRBJ2-5
clone size: .
CDR3 DNA: TGTGCCAGCAGCTTCGGACTAGCGGGGGGTCAAGAGACCCAGTACTTC
CDR3 protein: CASSFGLAGGQETQYF

D gene: TRBD2
CDR3 length: 14
V gene: TRBV28
J gene: TRBJ2-2
clone size: .
CDR3 DNA: TGTGCCAGTATAGCGGGGGGGAACACCGGGGAGCTGTTTTTT
CDR3 protein: CASIAGGNTGELFF

D gene: TRBD1
CDR3 length: 16
V gene: TRBV7-9
J gene: TRBJ1-1
clone size: .
CDR3 DNA: TGTGCCAGCAGCATGTACGGACAGGGAATGAACACTGAAGCTTTCTTT
CDR3 protein: CASSMYGQGMNTEAFF

D gene: .
CDR3 length: 14
V gene: TRBV7-9
J gene: TRBJ1-2
clone size: .
CDR3 DNA: TGTGCCAGCAGCTTAGCGGGGGGGCGCGATGGCTACACCTTC
CDR3 protein: CASSLAGGRDGYTF

D gene: TRBD1
CDR3 length: 14
V gene: TRBV19
J gene: TRBJ2-2
clone size: once
CDR3 DNA: TGTGCCAGTCGGACAGGGGCGAACACCGGGGAGCTGTTTTTT
CDR3 protein: CASRTGANTGELFF

D gene: .
CDR3 length: 15
V gene: TRBV4-3
J gene: TRBJ1-4
clone size: once
CDR3 DNA: TGCGCCAGCAGCCAAGACCCAGCAACTAATGAAAAACTGTTTTTT
CDR3 protein: CASSQDPATNEKLFF

D gene: TRBD2
CDR3 length: 15
V gene: TRBV24-1
J gene: TRBJ2-1
clone size: .
CDR3 DNA: TGTGCCACCAGTGATCCTAGCGGCGCCTACAATGAGCAGTTCTTC
CDR3 protein: CATSDPSGAYNEQFF

D gene: TRBD1
CDR3 length: 15
V gene: TRBV7-8
J gene: TRBJ2-7
clone size: .
CDR3 DNA: TGTGCCAGCAGCCAGCCGGGACAGGGGGCCCACGAGCAGTACTTC
CDR3 protein: CASSQPGQGAHEQYF

D gene: TRBD1
CDR3 length: 15
V gene: TRBV9
J gene: TRBJ2-3
clone size: once
CDR3 DNA: TGTGCCAGCAGCACGATGGGACAGGCCACAGATACGCAGTATTTT
CDR3 protein: CASSTMGQATDTQYF

D gene: TRBD1
CDR3 length: 14
V gene: TRBV2
J gene: TRBJ1-2
clone size: .
CDR3 DNA: TGTGCCAGCAGAGCCAGGGGGTCGATCTATGGCTACACCTTC
CDR3 protein: CASRARGSIYGYTF

D gene: TRBD2
CDR3 length: 16
V gene: TRBV10-3
J gene: TRBJ2-1
clone size: .
CDR3 DNA: TGTGCCATCAGGCCCGGGACTAGCGGGTTTTACAATGAGCAGTTCTTC
CDR3 protein: CAIRPGTSGFYNEQFF

D gene: TRBD1
CDR3 length: 17
V gene: TRBV7-9
J gene: TRBJ1-3
clone size: .
CDR3 DNA: TGTGCCAGCAGCTTAGACGGTATCAGGGGGCCTGGAAACACCATATATTTT
CDR3 protein: CASSLDGIRGPGNTIYF

D gene: TRBD1
CDR3 length: 18
V gene: TRBV4-2
J gene: TRBJ2-5
clone size: .
CDR3 DNA: TGTGCCAGCAGCCCCGGTATATCGGACAGGACTTTCCAAGAGACCCAGTACTTC
CDR3 protein: CASSPGISDRTFQETQYF

D gene: .
CDR3 length: 14
V gene: TRBV4-3
J gene: TRBJ2-7
clone size: .
CDR3 DNA: TGCGCCAGCAGCCAAGGCCCTCGAGGTTACGAGCAGTACTTC
CDR3 protein: CASSQGPRGYEQYF

D gene: .
CDR3 length: 14
V gene: TRBV27
J gene: TRBJ2-7
clone size: .
CDR3 DNA: TGTGCCAGCAGTTCCAGAGGGCTCCCCTACGAGCAGTACTTC
CDR3 protein: CASSSRGLPYEQYF

D gene: .
CDR3 length: 14
V gene: TRBV19
J gene: TRBJ1-3
clone size: .
CDR3 DNA: TGTGCCAGTAGTATAGGAGGGACTGGAAACACCATATATTTT
CDR3 protein: CASSIGGTGNTIYF

D gene: TRBD1
CDR3 length: 15
V gene: TRBV6-4
J gene: TRBJ1-6
clone size: .
CDR3 DNA: TGTGCCAGCAGTTTGACGACAGGGAATAATTCACCCCTCCACTTT
CDR3 protein: CASSLTTGNNSPLHF

D gene: TRBD1
CDR3 length: 12
V gene: TRBV19
J gene: TRBJ1-2
clone size: .
CDR3 DNA: TGTGCCAGTAGGACAGGGATCTATGGCTACACCTTC
CDR3 protein: CASRTGIYGYTF